The following is a T cell receptor (beta chain) sequence with its context. No antigen is known for it. The V and J ends lost 0 bases and 7 bases respectively, with 6 bases between them. The germline CDR1 and CDR2 sequences are LGHDT and YNNKEL (reference sequence). The CDR3 covers 13 residues. Profiling relied on immunoSEQ multiplex PCR, and the TCRdb table lists in-frame clones only, not all of them. The profile covers about 120,000 clones, with 70% to 85% appearing a single time and roughly a quarter taken by the ten largest. Pooling of second doses given at about 4 or about 12 weeks was done. This sample was taken from a study of T cell responses to AZD1222 COVID-19 vaccine. Study results and limitations: The reported proportion of spike-specific TCRs targeting unmutated variant regions was nearly half. Only 5 to 7 AZD1222 recipients were seropositive at baseline. In all cases, repertoires were sampled only after the peak T cell response.

This sequence was found in an adult who received the AZD1222 COVID-19 vaccine. The chain has TRBV3-1 (or the pseudogene TRBV3-2) and TRBJ1-4; no firm D call. The sample here was peripheral blood, taken 28 days after the second AZD1222 dose. The CDR3 spells CASSQEYAEKLFF. CDR3 coding DNA: TGTGCCAGCAGCCAAGAATATGCTGAAAAACTGTTTTTT.